This T cell receptor beta chain was captured in a study of patients and donors after allogeneic stem cell transplantation. TCRdb called the RT-PCR reads again in MiXCR, with one record for every CDR3 protein. The data hold roughly 140,000 distinct CDR3 sequences, with roughly two fifths observed a single time. Germline V gives CDR1 ENHRY, CDR2 SYGVKD. CDR3 length: 19 residues. Trimming took 0 bases from V and 0 from J, leaving 15 bases between them. Sequencing input: blood, either unsorted or a sorted T cell fraction (not recorded which). The chain links TRBV10-3 to TRBJ1-6; TRBD1 is a possible D gene (6 bases). The receptor comes from a human donor who was either an allogeneic HSCT recipient or a stem cell or donor lymphocyte infusion donor (not recorded which). It is not recorded whose cells these are; they may come from a transplant donor. In nucleotides, the CDR3 is TGTGCCATCAGTGAGTCTTGGACAGCCCGGAGCTCCTATAATTCACCCCTCCACTTT. It yields the protein CAISESWTARSSYNSPLHF.